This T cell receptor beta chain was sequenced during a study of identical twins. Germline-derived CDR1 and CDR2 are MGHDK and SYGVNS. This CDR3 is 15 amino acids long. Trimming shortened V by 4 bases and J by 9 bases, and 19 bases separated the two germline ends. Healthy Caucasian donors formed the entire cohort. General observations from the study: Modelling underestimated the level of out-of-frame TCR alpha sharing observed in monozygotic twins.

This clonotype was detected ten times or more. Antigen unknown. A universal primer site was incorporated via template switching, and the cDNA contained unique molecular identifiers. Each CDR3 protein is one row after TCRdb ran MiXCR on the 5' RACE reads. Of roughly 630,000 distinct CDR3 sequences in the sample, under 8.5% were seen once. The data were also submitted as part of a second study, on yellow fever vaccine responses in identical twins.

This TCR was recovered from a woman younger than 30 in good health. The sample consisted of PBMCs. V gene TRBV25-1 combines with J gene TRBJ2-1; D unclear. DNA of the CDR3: TGTGCCAGCAGTGTTAAGGGAAGGGTGTCCGGTGAGCAGTTCTTC. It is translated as CASSVKGRVSGEQFF.